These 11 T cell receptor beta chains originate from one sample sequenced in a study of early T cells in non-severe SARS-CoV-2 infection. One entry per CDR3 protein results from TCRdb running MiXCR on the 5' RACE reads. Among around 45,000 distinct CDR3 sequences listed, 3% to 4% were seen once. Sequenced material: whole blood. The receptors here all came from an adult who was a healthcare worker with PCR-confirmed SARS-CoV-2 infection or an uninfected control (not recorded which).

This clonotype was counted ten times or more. The CDR3 reads CASSKRQPNTGELFF. In DNA, the CDR3 is TGTGCCAGCAGTAAAAGACAGCCGAACACCGGGGAGCTGTTTTTT. V and J are TRBV12-3 or TRBV12-4 and TRBJ2-2, with D possibly matching TRBD1 (5 bases). Trimming shortened V by 5 bases and J by 0 bases, and 10 bases separated the two germline ends. The CDR3 sequence is 15 residues long.

The CDR3 nucleotides read TGTGCCAGCAGCTTAGGTGGGAATAGGCAGTATTTT. Translating gives CASSLGGNRQYF. The J gene is TRBJ2-3, the V gene TRBV7-6; D is ambiguous. V lost 1 base to trimming and J lost 11 bases, with 10 bases between them. CDR3 size: 12 residues. The germline V gene encodes CDR1 SGHVS and CDR2 FNYEAQ.

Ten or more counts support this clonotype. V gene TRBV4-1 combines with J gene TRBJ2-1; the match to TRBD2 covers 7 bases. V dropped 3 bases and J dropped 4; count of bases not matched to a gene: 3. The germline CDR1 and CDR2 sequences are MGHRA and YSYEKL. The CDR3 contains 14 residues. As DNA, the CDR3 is TGCGCCAGCAGCCACCCCGGGGGGTACAATGAGCAGTTCTTC. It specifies CASSHPGGYNEQFF.

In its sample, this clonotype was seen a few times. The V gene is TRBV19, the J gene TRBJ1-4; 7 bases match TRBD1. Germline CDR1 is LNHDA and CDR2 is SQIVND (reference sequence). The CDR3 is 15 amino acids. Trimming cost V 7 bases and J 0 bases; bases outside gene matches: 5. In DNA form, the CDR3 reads TGTGCCAGTACCCTAACAGGGGCAACTAATGAAAAACTGTTTTTT. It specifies CASTLTGATNEKLFF.

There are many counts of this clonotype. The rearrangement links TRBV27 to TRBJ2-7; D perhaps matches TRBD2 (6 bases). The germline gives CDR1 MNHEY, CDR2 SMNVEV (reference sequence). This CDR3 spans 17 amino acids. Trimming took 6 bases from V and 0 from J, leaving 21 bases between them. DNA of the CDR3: TGTGCCAGCAGCCCCTCGTCTTACGGGAGTGACTCCTACGAGCAGTACTTC. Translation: CASSPSSYGSDSYEQYF.

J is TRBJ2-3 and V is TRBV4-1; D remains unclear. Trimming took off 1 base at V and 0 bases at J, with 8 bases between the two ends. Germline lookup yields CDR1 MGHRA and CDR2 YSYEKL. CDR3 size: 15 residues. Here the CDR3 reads CASSQGKPSTDTQYF. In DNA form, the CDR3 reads TGCGCCAGCAGCCAAGGGAAACCTAGCACAGATACGCAGTATTTT.

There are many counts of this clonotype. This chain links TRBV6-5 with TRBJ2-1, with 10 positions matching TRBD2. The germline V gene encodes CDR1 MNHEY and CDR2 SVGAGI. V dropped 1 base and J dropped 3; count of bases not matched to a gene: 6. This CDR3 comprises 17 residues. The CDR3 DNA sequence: TGTGCCAGCAGTTACTTCCCTAGCGGGAGAAACTACAATGAGCAGTTCTTC. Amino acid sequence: CASSYFPSGRNYNEQFF.

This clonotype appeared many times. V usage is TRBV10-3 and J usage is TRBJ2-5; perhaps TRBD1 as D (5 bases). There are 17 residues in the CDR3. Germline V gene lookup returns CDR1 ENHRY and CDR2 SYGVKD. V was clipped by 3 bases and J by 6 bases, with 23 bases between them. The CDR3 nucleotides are TGTGCCATCAGTGACCCGAAGGGGATATTCACGCAACAGACCCAGTACTTC. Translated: CAISDPKGIFTQQTQYF.

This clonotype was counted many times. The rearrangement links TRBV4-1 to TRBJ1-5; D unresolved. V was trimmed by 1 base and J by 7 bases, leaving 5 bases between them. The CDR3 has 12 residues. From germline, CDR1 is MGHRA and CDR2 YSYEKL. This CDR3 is CASSQGNQPQHF. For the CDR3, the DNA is TGCGCCAGCAGCCAAGGTAACCAGCCCCAGCATTTT.

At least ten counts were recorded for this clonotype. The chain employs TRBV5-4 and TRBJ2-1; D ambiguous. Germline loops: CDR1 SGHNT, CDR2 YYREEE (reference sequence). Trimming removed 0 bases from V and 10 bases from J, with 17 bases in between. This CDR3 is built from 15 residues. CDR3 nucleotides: TGTGCCAGCAGCTTGGCCGGAACAATGGGGTGGGAGCAGTTCTTC. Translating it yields CASSLAGTMGWEQFF.

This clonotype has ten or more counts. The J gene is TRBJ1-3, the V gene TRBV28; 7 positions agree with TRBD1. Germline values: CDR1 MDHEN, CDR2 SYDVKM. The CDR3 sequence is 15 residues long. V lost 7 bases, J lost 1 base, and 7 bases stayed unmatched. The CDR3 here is CASNVGGLSGNTIYF. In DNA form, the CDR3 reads TGTGCCAGCAACGTAGGGGGCCTTTCTGGAAACACCATATATTTT.